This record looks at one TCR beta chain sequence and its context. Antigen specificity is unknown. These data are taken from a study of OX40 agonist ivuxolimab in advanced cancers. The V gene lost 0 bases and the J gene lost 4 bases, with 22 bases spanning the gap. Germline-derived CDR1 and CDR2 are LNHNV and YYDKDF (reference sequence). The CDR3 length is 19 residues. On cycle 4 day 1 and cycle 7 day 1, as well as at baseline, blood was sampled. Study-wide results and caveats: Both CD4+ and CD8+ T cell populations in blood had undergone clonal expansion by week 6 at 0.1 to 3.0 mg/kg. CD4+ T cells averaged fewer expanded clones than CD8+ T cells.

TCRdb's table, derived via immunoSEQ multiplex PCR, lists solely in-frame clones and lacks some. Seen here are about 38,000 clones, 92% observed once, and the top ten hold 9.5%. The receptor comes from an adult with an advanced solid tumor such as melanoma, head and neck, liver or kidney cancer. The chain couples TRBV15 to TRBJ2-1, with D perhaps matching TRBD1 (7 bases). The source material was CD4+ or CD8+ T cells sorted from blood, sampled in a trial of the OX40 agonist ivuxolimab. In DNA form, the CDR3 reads TGTGCCACCAGCAGAGATGTCACACGGGGGTTGGACAGGTACAATGAGCAGTTCTTC. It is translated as CATSRDVTRGLDRYNEQFF. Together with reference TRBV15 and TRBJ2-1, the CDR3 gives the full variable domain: DAMVIQNPRYQVTQFGKPVTLSCSQTLNHNVMYWYQQKSSQAPKLLFHYYDKDFNNEADTPDNFQSRRPNTSFCFLDIRSPGLGDTAMYLCATSRDVTRGLDRYNEQFFGPGTRLTVL.